These 23 T cell receptor beta chains share one sample of origin, sequenced in a study of CD8+ T cells in alopecia areata. Treatment indicated: oral pan-JAK inhibitor, 5-10 mg twice daily. Sequencing used cDNA as its template, made by extracting RNA and reverse transcribing it. Clones were sequenced by immunoSEQ multiplex PCR, and TCRdb holds only the in-frame ones, with some missing. Of about 190,000 clones in the sample, 64% are singletons; the top ten hold approximately 1.3%. The specimen was CD4+ T cells sorted from blood, collected around week 49, from a patient treated with tofacitinib. The receptors shown here come from a human donor with alopecia areata.

This chain connects TRBV30 to TRBJ1-1; TRBD1 is a possible D gene (6 bases). CDR1 is GTSNPN, CDR2 SVGIG, per germline (reference sequence). This CDR3 region has 13 residues. The V end lost 3 bases, the J end lost 1 base, and 9 bases lay between the germline ends. CDR3 sequence reads: CAWRRTENTEAFF. As DNA, the CDR3 is TGTGCCTGGAGGCGGACAGAGAACACTGAAGCTTTCTTT. Full variable domain (rest looked up from reference TRBV30 and TRBJ1-1): SQTIHQWPATLVQPVGSPLSLECTVEGTSNPNLYWYRQAAGRGLQLLFYSVGIGQISSEVPQNLSASRPQDRQFILSSKKLLLSDSGFYLCAWRRTENTEAFFGQGTRLTVV.

This chain uses TRBV2 with TRBJ2-5; D is possibly TRBD1 or TRBD2 (5 bases each). This CDR3 region has 14 residues. Trimming took off 5 bases at V and 5 bases at J, with 15 bases between the two ends. Germline loops: CDR1 SNHLY, CDR2 FYNNEI. CDR3 DNA sequence: TGTGCCAGCAGTCTACCGGGACGGCTGGAGACCCAGTACTTC. It specifies CASSLPGRLETQYF.

This clone was counted between two and nine times. V gene TRBV2 combines with J gene TRBJ2-3; TRBD1 aligns across 7 bases. This CDR3 has 14 residues. The V gene's germline CDR1 is SNHLY and CDR2 FYNNEI. J lost 1 base, V lost 6 bases, and 4 bases had no gene match. CDR3: CASRKGQRTDTQYF. In nucleotides, the CDR3 is TGTGCCAGCAGGAAGGGACAGCGCACAGATACGCAGTATTTT.

The chain is built from TRBV30 and TRBJ2-3; D gene uncertain. From germline, CDR1 is GTSNPN and CDR2 SVGIG (reference sequence). Trimming removed 0 bases at V and 2 bases at J, with 6 bases between. CDR3 length: 13 residues. The CDR3 region is CAWSVTVTDTQYF. CDR3 DNA sequence: TGTGCCTGGAGTGTAACCGTCACAGATACGCAGTATTTT.

J is TRBJ2-7 and V is TRBV4-3; 11 bases match TRBD2. The germline CDR1 and CDR2 sequences are LGHNA and YSLEER. The CDR3 has 15 residues. Trimming took 6 bases from V and 2 from J; bases not matched to a gene: 6. The CDR3 nucleotides read TGCGCCAGCAGTCAGACTAGCGGGGCCGCCTACGAGCAGTACTTC. Translation gives CASSQTSGAAYEQYF.

The chain has TRBV5-1 and TRBJ2-7; D is undetermined. V was shortened by 6 bases and J by 2 bases, with 15 bases between the two germline ends. This CDR3 region has 14 residues. Germline CDR1 is SGHRS and CDR2 is YFSETQ. CDR3 nucleotide sequence: TGCGCCAGCAACCTGCCCGGACGGACCTACGAGCAGTACTTC. This gives the protein CASNLPGRTYEQYF.

This chain links TRBV7-2 with TRBJ2-7, with 7 bases fitting TRBD2. The CDR3 totals 13 residues. Trimming at V came to 5 bases and at J to 9 bases, leaving 10 bases not matched to a gene. Germline values: CDR1 SGHTA, CDR2 FQGNSA. CDR3 protein: CASSGLTSPRQYF. The DNA of the CDR3 is TGTGCCAGCAGCGGATTGACTAGCCCGAGGCAGTACTTC.

In its sample, this clone was seen a few times. The rearrangement joins TRBV4-3 to TRBJ2-1; D possibly uses TRBD1 or TRBD2 (5 bases each). The CDR3 spans 14 residues. V lost 2 bases, J lost 6 bases, and 11 bases lay in between. The germline V gene encodes CDR1 LGHNA and CDR2 YSLEER. Here the CDR3 reads CASSQLGDGNEQFF. The CDR3 DNA reads as TGCGCCAGCAGCCAACTCGGGGACGGCAATGAGCAGTTCTTC.

The rearrangement uses TRBV9 and TRBJ2-3, with a tentative D call TRBD2 (5 bases). The CDR3 runs to 16 residues. The germline V gene has CDR1 SGDLS and CDR2 YYNGEE. Between the trimmed V and J ends, which lost 3 bases and 1 base, there was a span of 15 bases. CDR3 nucleotide sequence: TGTGCCAGCAGCGCCATGAGCGGAGATCGCACAGATACGCAGTATTTT. The encoded protein is CASSAMSGDRTDTQYF.

This clone was detected only a few times. The CDR3: CSVPPLNTEAFF. The CDR3 nucleotides are TGCAGCGTTCCACCTCTGAACACTGAAGCTTTCTTT. The V and J genes are TRBV29-1 and TRBJ1-1; the D is unclear. V dropped 5 bases and J dropped 0 bases, with 7 bases sitting between them. Germline V gives CDR1 SQVTM, CDR2 ANQGSEA. The CDR3 sequence is 12 residues long.

The chain combines TRBV30 with TRBJ1-2; 7 bases align to TRBD1. Germline loops: CDR1 GTSNPN, CDR2 SVGIG (reference sequence). This CDR3 has 15 amino acids. V lost 5 bases and J lost 3; bases outside the gene matches: 12. The chain's CDR3 is CAWETGPGTDYGYTF. The CDR3 nucleotides read TGTGCCTGGGAAACCGGTCCCGGGACAGACTATGGCTACACCTTC.

In this sample, this clone turned up a few times. The chain uses TRBV10-3 and TRBJ2-7, with 8 bases fitting TRBD2. The CDR3 is made up of 14 amino acids. Germline V gene sequence: CDR1 ENHRY, CDR2 SYGVKD. The V gene end was trimmed by 10 bases and the J gene end by 2 bases; junction bases not matched to a gene: 10. The CDR3 nucleotides are TGTGCCAGCGGTATAGCGGGAACCACCTACGAGCAGTACTTC. Translating it yields CASGIAGTTYEQYF.

This clone was recorded only once. The rearrangement links TRBV4-1 to TRBJ1-2; no firm D call. V was clipped by 4 bases and J by 3 bases, with 12 bases between them. This CDR3 is 14 amino acids long. Germline loops: CDR1 MGHRA, CDR2 YSYEKL. The CDR3 DNA reads TGCGCCAGCAGCCCGCGCGGGTTTGACTATGGCTACACCTTC. Protein product: CASSPRGFDYGYTF.

This clone was seen more than once but under ten times. It is likely a read error, because the conserved phenylalanine at the end of the CDR3 is missing. Because the CDR3's place on the DNA is in doubt, the DNA is left out and the CDR3 is given as listed by TCRdb. V is TRBV28 and J is TRBJ2-7; TRBD2 is taken as the D call from the table, unchecked against the DNA. The CDR3 length equals 9 residues, ends included. Germline CDR1 is MDHEN and CDR2 is SYDVKM. CDR3 residues: CARGGRPPL.

The gene calls are TRBV5-6 and TRBJ2-1; 8 bases agree with TRBD2. Trimming took 7 bases from V and 5 from J; bases not matched to a gene: 11. Germline values: CDR1 SGHDT, CDR2 YYEEEE. This CDR3 spans 15 amino acids. The CDR3, as DNA: TGTGCCAGCCAAGCTGTGGTAGCGGGGCACAATGAGCAGTTCTTC. Translation gives CASQAVVAGHNEQFF.

This sequence joins TRBV29-1 and TRBJ1-2; TRBD1 agrees at 8 bases. The CDR3 extends over 15 amino acids. V trimming: 3 bases; J trimming: 2 bases; junction bases outside the gene matches: 8. Looked up from germline, CDR1 is SQVTM and CDR2 is ANQGSEA. CDR3 nucleotide sequence: TGCAGCGTTGACCCGACAGGGGATGGGAACTATGGCTACACCTTC. Protein product: CSVDPTGDGNYGYTF.

V gene TRBV9 combines with J gene TRBJ1-6, with D hard to call. This CDR3 has 12 amino acids. CDR1 and CDR2 from the germline V gene are SGDLS and YYNGEE. V gave up 4 bases and J gave up 8 bases, with 7 bases separating them. The CDR3 region is CASSRADSPLHF. CDR3 in DNA: TGTGCCAGCAGCCGGGCTGATTCACCCCTCCACTTT.

In this sample, this clone turned up a few times. This sequence joins TRBV7-2 and TRBJ2-2; no firm D call. The V end lost 4 bases, the J end lost 10 bases, and 7 bases lay between the germline ends. The CDR3 consists of 11 residues. Germline lookup yields CDR1 SGHTA and CDR2 FQGNSA. In nucleotides, the CDR3 is TGTGCCAGCAGCTCCGGCTTGGAGCTGTTTTTT. This translates into CASSSGLELFF.

There are a few counts of this clone. Here the CDR3 reads CASSLVGGSANYGYTF. In DNA, the CDR3 is TGTGCCAGCAGTTTAGTCGGGGGTTCGGCTAACTATGGCTACACCTTC. The V gene is TRBV28, the J gene TRBJ1-2; the D gene is possibly TRBD1 (5 bases). Trimming stripped 2 bases from V and 0 bases from J, with 13 bases between. Germline V lookup: CDR1 MDHEN, CDR2 SYDVKM. This CDR3 is 16 amino acids long.

This sequence joins TRBV15 and TRBJ2-1; 7 positions match TRBD2. CDR1 and CDR2 (germline): LNHNV, YYDKDF (reference sequence). The CDR3 is 15 amino acids. The V and J ends lost 4 bases and 2 bases, in that order; junction bases with no gene match: 5. The CDR3 loop reads CATSIRGDPYNEQFF. Written as DNA, the CDR3 is TGTGCCACCAGCATCCGGGGGGATCCCTACAATGAGCAGTTCTTC.

The J gene is TRBJ2-7, the V gene TRBV29-1, with 7 bases lining up with TRBD1. Germline V gives CDR1 SQVTM, CDR2 ANQGSEA. This CDR3 contains 12 residues. The J segment lost 3 bases and the V segment lost 1 base, leaving 0 bases of the junction unmatched. CDR3 nucleotides: TGCAGCGTTGAAGCAGGGGGCTACGAGCAGTACTTC. Residues: CSVEAGGYEQYF.

This clone has a handful of counts. V and J are TRBV10-3 and TRBJ2-2; D is undetermined. The V and J ends lost 8 bases and 3 bases respectively, with 7 bases between them. Germline V gene lookup returns CDR1 ENHRY and CDR2 SYGVKD. The CDR3 length is 12 residues. The CDR3 coding sequence is TGTGCCATCCTTACCGACACCGGGGAGCTGTTTTTT. Amino acid sequence: CAILTDTGELFF.

The chain employs TRBV5-6 and TRBJ1-1; D ambiguous. The germline CDR1 and CDR2 sequences are SGHDT and YYEEEE. This CDR3 contains 13 residues. The V end lost 0 bases, the J end lost 1 base, and 4 bases lay between the germline ends. The DNA of the CDR3 is TGTGCCAGCAGCTTGGGGGCGAACACTGAAGCTTTCTTT. Its translation: CASSLGANTEAFF.